The 9 T cell receptor gamma chains listed next were all sequenced from one sample in a study of gamma-delta chains in newborns, infants, children. TCRdb re-called the reads via CATT. The sample totals more than 15 gamma-chain clones. The material sequenced was blood. Every receptor here comes from a human donor who had a fever. This table probably holds off-target reads from a library built for another chain.

On this clone: The DNA is left out, because the CDR3 cannot be placed on it with certainty; the CDR3 is given as TCRdb lists it. No J gene was named, though the V gene is TRGV9. Termini included, the CDR3 measures 27 amino acids. Germline V gene lookup returns CDR1 GITISATS and CDR2 ISYDGTV (reference sequence). The CDR3 region is CACDSTTGGRISWDTRQMFFGTGIKLF.

Concerning this clone itself: Because the CDR3's place on the DNA is in doubt, the DNA is left out and the CDR3 is given as listed by TCRdb. For the V gene the call is TRGV9; the J gene has no call. With termini counted, the CDR3 has 29 amino acids. The germline gives CDR1 GITISATS, CDR2 ISYDGTV (reference sequence). CDR3 in amino acids: CACDTVVVRLGARSWDTRQMFFGTGIKLF.

About this clone: The DNA is left out, because the CDR3 cannot be placed on it with certainty; the CDR3 is given as TCRdb lists it. TRGV9 is the V gene, and the J gene was not called. The CDR3 contains 28 residues when both ends are counted. CDR1 is GITISATS, CDR2 ISYDGTV, per germline (reference sequence). The CDR3 sequence: CACDTIMLGDTSSWDARQMFFGTGIKLF.

This chain joins TRGV8 and TRGJP2. In germline, CDR1 is VENAVY, CDR2 YDSYNSRV. This CDR3 has 16 amino acids. V lost 0 bases, J lost 6 bases, and 10 bases stayed unmatched. The CDR3 DNA reads as TGTGCCACCTGGGATAGGCACGGTGTTCGTGATTGGATCAAGACGTTT. Its translation: CATWDRHGVRDWIKTF.

The V gene call reads TRGV9; no J gene was called. The germline gives CDR1 GITISATS, CDR2 ISYDGTV (reference sequence). This CDR3 is 18 amino acids long. The CDR3 loop is CACDAPGGSPSLTAQLFF. CDR3 sequence (DNA): TGTGCCTGTGACGCGCCTGGGGGATCCCCATCTTTGACAGCACAACTCTTCTTT.

Note on this clone: The limits of the CDR3 on the DNA are not certain, so only TCRdb's listed CDR3 is given. No J gene was called, and the V gene is TRGV9. From its first to its last residue, the CDR3 has 35 amino acids. Per the germline V gene, CDR1 is GITISATS and CDR2 is ISYDGTV (reference sequence). CDR3 region: CACDTVRMMWSTGDTEQVDSWDTRQMFFGTGIKLF.

The V segment is TRGV9, and no J call was made. The CDR3 is made up of 11 amino acids. Germline assignment: CDR1 GITISATS and CDR2 ISYDGTV (reference sequence). CDR3: CALSAGLELTF. The DNA for the CDR3 is TGTGCCTTGAGTGCGGGCTTGGAACTCACCTTT.

The J gene is TRGJP2, the V gene TRGV2. The CDR3 consists of 13 residues. The trim removed 1 base at V and 4 bases at J, leaving 0 bases unmatched. Germline V CDR1 and CDR2: EGSNGY, YDSYNSKV. The CDR3 loop reads CATWDGSDWIKTF. The DNA for the CDR3 is TGTGCCACCTGGGACGGTAGTGATTGGATCAAGACGTTT.

The V call is TRGV2, the J call TRGJ1 or TRGJ2. This CDR3 contains 12 residues. Losses at the gene ends were 4 bases for V and 4 bases for J; bases not matched to a gene: 4. Per the germline V gene, CDR1 is EGSNGY and CDR2 is YDSYNSKV. CDR3 residues: CATWDGYYKKLF. CDR3 sequence (DNA): TGTGCCACCTGGGATGGCTATTATAAGAAACTCTTT.